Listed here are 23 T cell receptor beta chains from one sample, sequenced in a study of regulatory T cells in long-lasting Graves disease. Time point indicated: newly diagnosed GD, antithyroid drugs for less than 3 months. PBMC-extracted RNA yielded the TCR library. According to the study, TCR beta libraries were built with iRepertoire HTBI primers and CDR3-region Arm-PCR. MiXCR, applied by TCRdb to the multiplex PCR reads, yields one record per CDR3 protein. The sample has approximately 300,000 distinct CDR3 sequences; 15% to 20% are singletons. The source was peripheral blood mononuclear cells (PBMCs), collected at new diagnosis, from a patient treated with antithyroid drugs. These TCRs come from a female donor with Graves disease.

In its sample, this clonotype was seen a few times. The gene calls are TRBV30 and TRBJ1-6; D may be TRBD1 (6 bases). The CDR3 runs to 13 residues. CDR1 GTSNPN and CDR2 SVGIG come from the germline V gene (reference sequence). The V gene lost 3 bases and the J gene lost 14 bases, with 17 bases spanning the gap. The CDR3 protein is CAWSTGWTLALHF. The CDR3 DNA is TGTGCCTGGAGCACAGGGTGGACCCTTGCCCTCCACTTT.

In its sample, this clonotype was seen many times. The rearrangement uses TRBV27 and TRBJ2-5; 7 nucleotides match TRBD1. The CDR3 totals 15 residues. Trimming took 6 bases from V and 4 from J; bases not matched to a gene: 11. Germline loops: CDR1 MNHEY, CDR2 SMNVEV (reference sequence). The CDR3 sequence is CASSFGQVRLETQYF. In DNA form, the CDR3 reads TGTGCCAGCAGCTTCGGACAGGTTCGGTTAGAGACCCAGTACTTC.

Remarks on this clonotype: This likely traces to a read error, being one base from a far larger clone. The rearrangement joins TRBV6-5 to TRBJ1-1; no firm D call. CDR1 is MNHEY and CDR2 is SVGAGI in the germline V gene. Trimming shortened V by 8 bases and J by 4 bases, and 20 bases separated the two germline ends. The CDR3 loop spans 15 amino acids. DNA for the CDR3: TGTGCCAGCGGTTCACACTTCAGTAAGGGCACTGAAGCTTTCTTT. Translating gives CASGSHFSKGTEAFF.

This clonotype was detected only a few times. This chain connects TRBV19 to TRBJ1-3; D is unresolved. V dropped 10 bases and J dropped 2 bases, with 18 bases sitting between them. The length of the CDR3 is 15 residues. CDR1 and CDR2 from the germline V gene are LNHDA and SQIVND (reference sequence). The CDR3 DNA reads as TGTGCCACCCGAGAGGTCAAGGTAGCTGGAAACACCATATATTTT. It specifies CATREVKVAGNTIYF.

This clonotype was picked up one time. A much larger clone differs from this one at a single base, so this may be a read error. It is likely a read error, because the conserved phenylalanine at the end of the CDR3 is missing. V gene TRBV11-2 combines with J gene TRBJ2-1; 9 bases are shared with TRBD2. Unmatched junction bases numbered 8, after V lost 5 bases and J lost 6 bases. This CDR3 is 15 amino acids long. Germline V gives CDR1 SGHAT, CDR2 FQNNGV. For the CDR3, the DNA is TGTGCCAGCAGCCAACTACGCGGGAGGGCCAATGAGCAGTTCCTC. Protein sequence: CASSQLRGRANEQFL.

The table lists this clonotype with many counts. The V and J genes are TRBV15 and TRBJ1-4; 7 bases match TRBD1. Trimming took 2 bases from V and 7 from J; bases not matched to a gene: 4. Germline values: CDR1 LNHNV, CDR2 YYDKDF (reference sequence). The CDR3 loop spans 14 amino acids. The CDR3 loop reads CATSRQGQLEKLFF. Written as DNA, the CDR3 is TGTGCCACCAGCAGACAGGGACAGCTTGAAAAACTGTTTTTT.

Here the CDR3 reads CASSPATLWIQYF. CDR3 sequence (DNA): TGCGCCAGCAGCCCGGCGACGCTTTGGATTCAGTACTTC. V usage is TRBV4-1 and J usage is TRBJ2-4; no firm D call. The ends were cut back, 4 bases at V and 10 bases at J, with 14 bases in the middle. The V gene's germline CDR1 is MGHRA and CDR2 YSYEKL. The CDR3 is 13 residues long.

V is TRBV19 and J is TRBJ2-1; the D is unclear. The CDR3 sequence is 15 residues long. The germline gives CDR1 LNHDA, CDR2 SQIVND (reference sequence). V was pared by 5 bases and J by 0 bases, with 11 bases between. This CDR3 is CASSAGSSSYNEQFF. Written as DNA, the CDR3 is TGTGCCAGTAGTGCCGGATCTAGCTCCTACAATGAGCAGTTCTTC.

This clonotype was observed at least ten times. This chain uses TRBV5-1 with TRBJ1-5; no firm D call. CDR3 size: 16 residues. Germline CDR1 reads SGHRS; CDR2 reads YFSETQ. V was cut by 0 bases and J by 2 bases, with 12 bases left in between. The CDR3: CASSLGTAEGNQPQHF. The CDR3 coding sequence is TGCGCCAGCAGCTTGGGGACGGCGGAGGGCAATCAGCCCCAGCATTTT.

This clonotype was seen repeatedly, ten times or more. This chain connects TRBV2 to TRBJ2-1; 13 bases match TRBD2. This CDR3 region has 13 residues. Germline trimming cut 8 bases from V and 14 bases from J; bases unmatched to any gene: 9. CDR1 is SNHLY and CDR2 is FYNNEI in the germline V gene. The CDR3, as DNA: TGTGCCAGCCATCAAACTAGCGGGAGGGATAAGTTCTTC. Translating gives CASHQTSGRDKFF.

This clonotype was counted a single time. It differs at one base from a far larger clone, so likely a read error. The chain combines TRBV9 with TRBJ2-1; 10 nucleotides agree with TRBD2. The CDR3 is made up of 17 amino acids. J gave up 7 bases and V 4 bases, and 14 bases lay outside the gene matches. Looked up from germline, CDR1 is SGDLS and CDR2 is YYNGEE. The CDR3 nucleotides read TGTGCCAGCAGCTACCAAGCAGCGGGAGGGCCGGGGAATGAGCAGTTCTTC. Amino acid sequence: CASSYQAAGGPGNEQFF.

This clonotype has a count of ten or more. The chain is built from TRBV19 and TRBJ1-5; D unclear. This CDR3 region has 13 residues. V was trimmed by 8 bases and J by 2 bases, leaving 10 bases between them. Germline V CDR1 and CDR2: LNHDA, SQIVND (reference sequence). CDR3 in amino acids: CASSTRGNQPQHF. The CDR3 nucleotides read TGTGCCAGTTCGACGAGGGGCAATCAGCCCCAGCATTTT. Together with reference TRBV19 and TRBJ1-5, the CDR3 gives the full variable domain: DGGITQSPKYLFRKEGQNVTLSCEQNLNHDAMYWYRQDPGQGLRLIYYSQIVNDFQKGDIAEGYSVSREKKESFPLTVTSAQKNPTAFYLCASSTRGNQPQHFGDGTRLSIL.

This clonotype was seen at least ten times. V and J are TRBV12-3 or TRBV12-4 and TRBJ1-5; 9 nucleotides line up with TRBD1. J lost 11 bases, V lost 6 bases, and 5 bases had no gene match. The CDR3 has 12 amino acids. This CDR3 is CASRQGAGSQHF. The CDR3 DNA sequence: TGTGCCAGCAGACAGGGGGCCGGGTCCCAGCATTTT.

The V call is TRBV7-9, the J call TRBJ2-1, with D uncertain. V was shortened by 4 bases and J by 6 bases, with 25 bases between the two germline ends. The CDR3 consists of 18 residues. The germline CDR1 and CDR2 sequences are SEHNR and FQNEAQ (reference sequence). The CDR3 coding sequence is TGTGCCAGCAGCTCACTTACCCTACTGGCGGCCCAATTCAATGAGCAGTTCTTC. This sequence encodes CASSSLTLLAAQFNEQFF.

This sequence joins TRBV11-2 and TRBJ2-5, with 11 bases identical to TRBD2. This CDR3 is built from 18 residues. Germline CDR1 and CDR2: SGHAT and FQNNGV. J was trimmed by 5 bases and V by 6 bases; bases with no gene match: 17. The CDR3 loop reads CASSYGGLAGQNRETQYF. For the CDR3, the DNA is TGTGCCAGCAGTTATGGCGGACTAGCGGGCCAAAATCGGGAGACCCAGTACTTC.

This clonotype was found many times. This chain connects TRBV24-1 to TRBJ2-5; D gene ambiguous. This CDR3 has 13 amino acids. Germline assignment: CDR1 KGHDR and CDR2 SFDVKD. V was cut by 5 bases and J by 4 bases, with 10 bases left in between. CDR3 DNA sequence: TGTGCCACCAGTGTCCTGTTTGGAGAGACCCAGTACTTC. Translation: CATSVLFGETQYF.

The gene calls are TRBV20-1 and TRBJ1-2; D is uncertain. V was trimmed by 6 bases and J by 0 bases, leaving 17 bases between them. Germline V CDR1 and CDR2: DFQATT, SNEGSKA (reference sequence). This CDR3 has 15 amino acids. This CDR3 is CSANRAGSTNYGYTF. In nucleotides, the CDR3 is TGCAGTGCAAATCGGGCAGGAAGTACTAACTATGGCTACACCTTC.

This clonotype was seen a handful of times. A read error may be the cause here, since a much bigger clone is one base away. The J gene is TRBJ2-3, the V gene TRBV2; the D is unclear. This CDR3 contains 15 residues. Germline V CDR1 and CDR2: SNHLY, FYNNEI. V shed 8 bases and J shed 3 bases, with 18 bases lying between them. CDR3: CASLQIHQSTDTQYF. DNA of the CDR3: TGTGCCAGCCTTCAGATCCACCAGTCAACAGATACGCAGTATTTT.

CDR3 coding DNA: TGCGCCAGCAGTGAGTCGCTCGGGAGGGCCTCCGGGGAGCTGTTTTTT. It encodes CASSESLGRASGELFF. This sequence joins TRBV10-2 and TRBJ2-2, with 8 bases that match TRBD2. CDR3 length: 16 residues. Germline CDR1 and CDR2: WSHSY and SAAADI. J was trimmed by 6 bases and V by 0 bases; bases with no gene match: 6.

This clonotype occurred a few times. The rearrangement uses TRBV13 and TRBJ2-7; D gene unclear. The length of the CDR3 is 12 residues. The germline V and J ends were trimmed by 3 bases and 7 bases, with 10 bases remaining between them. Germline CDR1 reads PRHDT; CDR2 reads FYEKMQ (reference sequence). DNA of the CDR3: TGTGCCAGCAGCTTCTACAGCGCTGAGCAGTACTTC. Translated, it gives CASSFYSAEQYF.

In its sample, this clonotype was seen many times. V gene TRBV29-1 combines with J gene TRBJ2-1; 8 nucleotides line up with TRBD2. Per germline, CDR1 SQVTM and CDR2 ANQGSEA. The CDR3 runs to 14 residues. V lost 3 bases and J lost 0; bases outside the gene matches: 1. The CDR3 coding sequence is TGCAGCGTTGACAGCGGGGGCTCCTACAATGAGCAGTTCTTC. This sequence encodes CSVDSGGSYNEQFF.

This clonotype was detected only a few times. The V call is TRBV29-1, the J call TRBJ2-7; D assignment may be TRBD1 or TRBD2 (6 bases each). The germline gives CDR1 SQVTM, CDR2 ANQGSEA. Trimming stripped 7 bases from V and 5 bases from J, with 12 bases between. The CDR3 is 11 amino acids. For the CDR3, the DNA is TGCAGCGGGGGGGCCTGGGACGAGCAGTACTTC. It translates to CSGGAWDEQYF.

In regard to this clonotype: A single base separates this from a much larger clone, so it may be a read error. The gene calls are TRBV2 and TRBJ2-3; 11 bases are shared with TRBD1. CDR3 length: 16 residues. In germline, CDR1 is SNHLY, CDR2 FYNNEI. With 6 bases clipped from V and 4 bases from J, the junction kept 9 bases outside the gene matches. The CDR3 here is CASSLGTGGFSDTQYF. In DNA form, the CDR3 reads TGTGCCAGCAGCCTCGGGACAGGGGGTTTCTCAGATACGCAGTATTTT.